The 23 T cell receptor beta chains below all came from one sample that was sequenced in a study of blood T cells in healthy people across ages (dated by TCRdb to between 2014 and 2016). Library method: 5' RACE. The second PCR ran for roughly 7 to 12 cycles and used a J-beta primer mix along with a sample-barcoded 5' primer. The public reads were quality trimmed at Q25 with fastp and then assembled into clones with MiXCR by TCRdb, keeping productive beta chains. Rows are combined by CDR3 protein, so each entry shows the most common genes and DNA. The sample contains approximately 1,700,000 distinct CDR3 sequences, roughly two fifths of them found a single time. The ten top clones hold under 25% of the sample. The specimen was blood. The source of these receptors is a human donor in good health.

The sample holds one count of this clonotype. The chain joins TRBV20-1 to TRBJ2-1; TRBD1 is a possible D gene (7 bases). The V gene's germline CDR1 is DFQATT and CDR2 SNEGSKA (reference sequence). The CDR3 extends over 15 amino acids. Trimming cost V 5 bases and J 13 bases, with 27 bases left between them. The CDR3 protein is CSALDGGGNQETQFF. The CDR3 DNA reads as TGCAGTGCTTTGGATGGAGGGGGCAACCAAGAGACCCAGTTCTTC.

This clonotype was picked up a small number of times. The CDR3 spells CASSFAAPGYSPLHF. The CDR3 DNA reads TGTGCCAGCAGCTTCGCGGCCCCGGGGTATTCACCCCTCCACTTT. The chain uses TRBV13 and TRBJ1-6, with unresolved D. Between the trimmed V and J ends, which lost 3 bases and 8 bases, there was a span of 14 bases. The CDR3 runs to 15 residues. Germline V CDR1 and CDR2: PRHDT, FYEKMQ (reference sequence).

This chain connects TRBV20-1 to TRBJ1-1; no clear D. This CDR3 is 16 amino acids long. Germline-derived CDR1 and CDR2 are DFQATT and SNEGSKA (reference sequence). V was trimmed by 0 bases and J by 2 bases, leaving 16 bases between them. CDR3 residues: CSARDAVLNTNTEAFF. CDR3 DNA: TGCAGTGCTAGAGACGCCGTGCTGAACACTAACACTGAAGCTTTCTTT.

J is TRBJ1-2 and V is TRBV28, with 7 nucleotides matching TRBD1. This CDR3 region has 16 residues. The J segment lost 4 bases and the V segment lost 1 base, leaving 9 bases of the junction unmatched. Germline V gene data show CDR1 as MDHEN and CDR2 as SYDVKM. CDR3 sequence: CASSLFTGDFCYGYTF. DNA for the CDR3: TGTGCCAGCAGTTTATTTACAGGGGACTTCTGCTATGGCTACACCTTC.

The chain recombines TRBV4-2 with TRBJ2-5, with D possibly matching TRBD2 (5 bases). TRBJ2-7 matches the DNA end more closely, so the J call is doubtful. Germline V gene lookup returns CDR1 LGHNA and CDR2 YNFKEQ. CDR3 length equals 15 residues. The CDR3 reads CASSQVTLANYEQYF. The DNA of the CDR3 is TGTGCCAGCAGCCAAGTAACGCTAGCTAACTACGAGCAGTACTTC.

This clonotype turned up a few times. The chain has TRBV7-2 and TRBJ2-5, with unresolved D. The J call could be wrong; TRBJ2-7 is a better fit for the DNA end. CDR3 length equals 14 residues. Germline V lookup: CDR1 SGHTA, CDR2 FQGNSA. In DNA, the CDR3 is TGTGCCAGCAGCTCCCAGTACGTCGGCTACGAGCAGTACTTC. Amino acids: CASSSQYVGYEQYF.

This clonotype was recorded a few times. The chain joins TRBV15 to TRBJ1-2, with a possible D match to TRBD1 (6 bases). The germline V gene encodes CDR1 LNHNV and CDR2 YYDKDF (reference sequence). CDR3 size: 15 residues. V was pared by 0 bases and J by 7 bases, with 15 bases between. The CDR3 sequence: CATSRDFGQGTGYTF. For the CDR3, the DNA is TGTGCCACCAGCAGAGATTTCGGGCAGGGGACTGGCTACACCTTC.

The rearrangement links TRBV4-3 to TRBJ2-1; 8 nucleotides agree with TRBD2. Germline CDR1 is LGHNA and CDR2 is YSLEER. This CDR3 contains 16 residues. After removal of 0 bases from V and 3 bases from J, the junction contained 4 bases not matched to a gene. The CDR3 nucleotides read TGCGCCAGCAGCCAAGATGACCGGGGGGGCTACAATGAGCAGTTCTTC. This codes for CASSQDDRGGYNEQFF.

V and J are TRBV6-5 and TRBJ1-4; 10 positions match TRBD1. The CDR3 has 14 amino acids. V lost 6 bases to trimming and J lost 8 bases; unmatched junction nucleotides: 6. Per the germline V gene, CDR1 is MNHEY and CDR2 is SVGAGI. CDR3 in DNA: TGTGCCAGCAGGGATAGGGACAGGGGCGAAAAACTGTTTTTT. Translated: CASRDRDRGEKLFF.

This clonotype has a handful of counts. The V gene is TRBV28, the J gene TRBJ2-5; 7 bases align to TRBD2. J lost 4 bases, V lost 7 bases, and 6 bases had no gene match. This CDR3 is 13 amino acids long. Germline-derived CDR1 and CDR2 are MDHEN and SYDVKM. The CDR3 nucleotides read TGTGCCAGCACTGGGTCGGGGGGAGAGACCCAGTACTTC. It is translated as CASTGSGGETQYF.

This clonotype has just a few counts. The CDR3 nucleotides read TGTGCCAGCAGTTGGGACATCGTCAGGGGCCTCTATGGCTACACCTTC. Its protein is CASSWDIVRGLYGYTF. The genes are TRBV6-6 and TRBJ1-2; possibly TRBD1 for D (6 bases). Trimming cost V 4 bases and J 4 bases, with 19 bases left between them. From germline, CDR1 is MNHNY and CDR2 SVGAGI (reference sequence). The CDR3 covers 16 residues.

The V and J genes are TRBV24-1 and TRBJ1-5, with D tentatively TRBD1 (5 bases). From germline, CDR1 is KGHDR and CDR2 SFDVKD. This CDR3 spans 14 amino acids. Trimming took off 5 bases at V and 4 bases at J, with 11 bases between the two ends. The CDR3 reads CATSGGRTNQPQHF. CDR3 coding DNA: TGTGCCACCAGTGGAGGACGGACAAATCAGCCCCAGCATTTT.

This clonotype has a handful of counts. The CDR3 sequence: CSVPDRAYEQYF. The CDR3, as DNA: TGCAGTGTCCCGGACAGAGCCTACGAGCAGTACTTC. This rearrangement joins TRBV20-1 to TRBJ2-7; perhaps TRBD1 as D (6 bases). V was cut by 7 bases and J by 2 bases, with 12 bases left in between. The CDR3 loop spans 12 amino acids. Germline CDR1 is DFQATT and CDR2 is SNEGSKA (reference sequence).

This rearrangement joins TRBV12-3 or TRBV12-4 to TRBJ2-7, with a weak D call TRBD1 (6 bases). Trimming took off 6 bases at V and 2 bases at J, with 14 bases between the two ends. The CDR3 length is 14 residues. The CDR3 reads CASRPPGHPYEQYF. In DNA form, the CDR3 reads TGTGCCAGCAGGCCTCCGGGACACCCCTACGAGCAGTACTTC.

This clonotype was observed once. The chain carries TRBV9 and TRBJ2-7, with D maybe TRBD2 (6 bases). The CDR3 totals 15 residues. Trimming took 0 bases from V and 2 from J, leaving 12 bases between them. Germline values: CDR1 SGDLS, CDR2 YYNGEE. CDR3 residues: CASSVGGNTPYEQYF. For the CDR3, the DNA is TGTGCCAGCAGCGTAGGCGGGAACACACCCTACGAGCAGTACTTC.

CDR3 DNA: TGTGCCAGCAGCCAAGATCGGGCGGAACAAGAGACCCAGTACTTC. Translating gives CASSQDRAEQETQYF. V usage is TRBV4-2 and J usage is TRBJ2-5; no clear D. Trimming removed 0 bases at V and 2 bases at J, with 10 bases between. From germline, CDR1 is LGHNA and CDR2 YNFKEQ. There are 15 residues in the CDR3.

This clonotype has a single count. The V and J genes are TRBV4-3 and TRBJ1-1, with no clear D. V was clipped by 3 bases and J by 0 bases, with 11 bases between them. This CDR3 has 15 amino acids. The V gene's germline CDR1 is LGHNA and CDR2 YSLEER. CDR3 loop: CASSQGVLMNTEAFF. CDR3 DNA sequence: TGCGCCAGCAGCCAGGGCGTTCTTATGAACACTGAAGCTTTCTTT.

This chain uses TRBV12-3 or TRBV12-4 with TRBJ2-3, with a possible D match to TRBD2 (6 bases). The V end lost 8 bases, the J end lost 2 bases, and 14 bases lay between the germline ends. This CDR3 comprises 14 residues. The DNA for the CDR3 is TGTGCCAGCCTCGGCGGGATATACACAGATACGCAGTATTTT. Protein sequence: CASLGGIYTDTQYF.

A remark on this clonotype: This sequence may be a read error, since a much larger clone differs from it by one base. This chain uses TRBV5-1 with TRBJ2-3; either TRBD1 or TRBD2 may fit D (5 bases each). Trimming pared 3 bases from V and 1 base from J, leaving 15 bases between. The CDR3 runs 16 residues. Germline values: CDR1 SGHRS, CDR2 YFSETQ. The DNA for the CDR3 is TGCGCCAGCAGCTCGGCTCAAACGGGACGCACAGATACGCAGTATTTT. Protein: CASSSAQTGRTDTQYF. The variable domain in full, completed from reference TRBV5-1 and TRBJ2-3, reads KAGVTQTPRYLIKTRGQQVTLSCSPISGHRSVSWYQQTPGQGLQFLFEYFSETQRNKGNFPGRFSGRQFSNSRSEMNVSTLELGDSALYLCASSSAQTGRTDTQYFGPGTRLTVL.

This clonotype was picked up one time. The chain employs TRBV13 and TRBJ1-1; D uncertain. Germline V CDR1 and CDR2: PRHDT, FYEKMQ (reference sequence). With 5 bases removed from V and 5 bases from J, the gap between germline ends came to 12 bases. CDR3 length: 13 amino acids. This chain's CDR3 is CASSAAPGTEAFF. Here the CDR3 DNA reads TGTGCCAGCAGCGCTGCCCCGGGAACTGAAGCTTTCTTT.

The rearrangement uses TRBV29-1 and TRBJ2-5, with 10 bases lining up with TRBD1. The V segment lost 0 bases and the J segment 5 bases; nucleotides outside the gene matches: 12. Germline loops: CDR1 SQVTM, CDR2 ANQGSEA. This CDR3 has 17 residues. Here the CDR3 DNA reads TGCAGCGTTGAAGATTGGGCCGGGACAGGGGCGTCGGAGACCCAGTACTTC. Protein sequence: CSVEDWAGTGASETQYF.

The chain combines TRBV12-3 or TRBV12-4 with TRBJ2-2; tentatively, D is TRBD1 or TRBD2 (5 bases each). V gave up 6 bases and J gave up 9 bases, with 17 bases separating them. The CDR3 is made up of 14 amino acids. In DNA, the CDR3 is TGTGCCAGCAGGGGACGGATGCTCCCCTGGGAGCTGTTTTTT. As protein: CASRGRMLPWELFF.

This clonotype was recorded a few times. The rearrangement joins TRBV5-1 to TRBJ2-1, with 9 bases aligning to TRBD1. The CDR3 is 15 amino acids. J lost 8 bases, V lost 5 bases, and 11 bases had no gene match. Germline CDR1 reads SGHRS; CDR2 reads YFSETQ. Written as DNA, the CDR3 is TGCGCCAGCAGAGGACAGGGGTTTCAGACGGATGAGCAGTTCTTC. Translated: CASRGQGFQTDEQFF.